A single T cell receptor (beta chain) is shown here with its context. The sample belongs to a study of T-cell reconstitution after alpha-beta-depleted transplantation in children. The CDR3 totals 12 residues. V trimming: 5 bases; J trimming: 10 bases; junction bases outside the gene matches: 5. CDR1 and CDR2 from the germline V gene are DFQATT and SNEGSKA (reference sequence). Unique molecular identifiers were incorporated during preparation of the TCRbeta library. TCRdb recomputed calls from the PCR reads with MiXCR, one row per CDR3 protein. The table shows roughly 610,000 distinct CDR3 sequences, with 8% to 11% occurring only once.

This specimen was PBMCs from the stem cell graft donor, taken from the stem cell graft. The receptor was derived from a human donor who donated a stem cell graft to a child with acute myeloid leukemia. This chain joins TRBV20-1 and TRBJ2-1; 10 bases are shared with TRBD2. The CDR3 bases are TGCAGTGCTCCTAGCGGGAGTCGGGAGCAGTTCTTC. Translation gives CSAPSGSREQFF.